The text below deals with one TCR beta chain. Antigen specificity is unknown. Some clones are missing from TCRdb's copy, which holds only in-frame ones; the method was immunoSEQ multiplex PCR. The sample consists of about 48,000 clones, about 83% of them appearing once. This entry belongs to a study of OX40 agonist ivuxolimab in advanced cancers. Study-wide findings and caveats: Certain nonresponders additionally had low normalized T-cell clonal expansion. Partly responding patients at 0.1-3.0 mg/kg showed some of the smallest clonal expansion.

The germline gives CDR1 SEHNR, CDR2 FQNEAQ (reference sequence). The J segment lost 0 bases and the V segment lost 2 bases, leaving 9 bases of the junction unmatched. CDR3 length: 18 amino acids. Sample: CD4+ or CD8+ T cells sorted from blood, taken in a trial of the OX40 agonist ivuxolimab. This sequence joins TRBV7-9 and TRBJ2-1, with TRBD2 matching over 8 bases. The receptor was isolated from an adult with an advanced solid tumor such as melanoma, head and neck, liver or kidney cancer. CDR3 loop: CASSLYSGALSSYNEQFF. In DNA, the CDR3 is TGTGCCAGCAGCTTATATAGCGGGGCCCTAAGCTCCTACAATGAGCAGTTCTTC. Variable domain in full (rest from reference TRBV7-9 and TRBJ2-1): DTGVSQNPRHKITKRGQNVTFRCDPISEHNRLYWYRQTLGQGPEFLTYFQNEAQLEKSRLLSDRFSAERPKGSFSTLEIQRTEQGDSAMYLCASSLYSGALSSYNEQFFGPGTRLTVL.